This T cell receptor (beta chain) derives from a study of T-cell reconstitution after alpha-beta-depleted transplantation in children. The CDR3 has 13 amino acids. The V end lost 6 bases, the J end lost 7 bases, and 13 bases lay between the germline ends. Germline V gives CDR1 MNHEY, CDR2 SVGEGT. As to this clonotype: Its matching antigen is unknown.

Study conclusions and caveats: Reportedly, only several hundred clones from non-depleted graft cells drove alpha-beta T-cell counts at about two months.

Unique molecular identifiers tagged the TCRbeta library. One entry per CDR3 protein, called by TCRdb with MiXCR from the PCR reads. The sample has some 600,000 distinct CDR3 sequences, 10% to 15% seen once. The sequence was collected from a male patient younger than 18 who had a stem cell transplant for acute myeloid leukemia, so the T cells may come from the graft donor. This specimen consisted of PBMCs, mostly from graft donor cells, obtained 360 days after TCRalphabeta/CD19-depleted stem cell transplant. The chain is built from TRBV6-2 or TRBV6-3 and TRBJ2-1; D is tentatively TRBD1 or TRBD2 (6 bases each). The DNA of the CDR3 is TGTGCCAGCAGATACGGAGGGGGAAATGAGCAGTTCTTC. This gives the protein CASRYGGGNEQFF.